One and the same sample provided the 20 T cell receptor beta chains below, sequenced in a study of shared clonotypes between healthy human individuals. Naive CD8 cells lacked CD45RO and underwent positive selection for CCR7, leaving out terminally differentiated effector memory CD45RA+ cells. Assay: immunoSEQ multiplex PCR; the TCRdb copy retains only in-frame clones and omits some. The sample contains hundreds of thousands of clones, approximately 95% of which appear only once. What was sequenced was naive CD8+ T cells sorted from blood. These receptors were obtained from a woman aged 25-40 years in good health.

The chain links TRBV6-6 to TRBJ2-5; D is perhaps TRBD2 (5 bases). TRBJ2-7 matches the DNA end more closely, so the J call is doubtful. This CDR3 region has 11 residues. Germline-derived CDR1 and CDR2 are MNHNY and SVGAGI (reference sequence). CDR3 sequence: CASWGEYEQYF. In DNA form, the CDR3 reads TGTGCCAGCTGGGGAGAGTACGAGCAGTACTTC.

The chain is built from TRBV9 and TRBJ2-2; weak D call: TRBD1 (5 bases). The V end was cut by 0 bases, the J end by 7 bases, with 10 bases between. The CDR3 covers 14 residues. The germline V gene has CDR1 SGDLS and CDR2 YYNGEE. CDR3 sequence reads: CASSVEAGFGELFF. DNA of the CDR3: TGTGCCAGCAGCGTAGAAGCAGGGTTCGGGGAGCTGTTTTTT.

This sequence joins TRBV13 and TRBJ1-1; D is undetermined. This CDR3 spans 12 amino acids. Germline V lookup: CDR1 PRHDT, CDR2 FYEKMQ (reference sequence). V was shortened by 5 bases and J by 6 bases, with 10 bases between the two germline ends. As DNA, the CDR3 is TGTGCCAGCAGCCCGGGAATAGCTGAAGCTTTCTTT. Its protein is CASSPGIAEAFF.

The V call is TRBV4-1, the J call TRBJ2-3; TRBD1 or TRBD2 may be the D gene (5 bases each). The CDR3 runs to 16 residues. Germline V gives CDR1 MGHRA, CDR2 YSYEKL. V was shortened by 3 bases and J by 5 bases, with 18 bases between the two germline ends. The CDR3: CASSHRSGQRGDTQYF. CDR3 in DNA: TGCGCCAGCAGCCACCGGTCCGGCCAGAGGGGAGATACGCAGTATTTT.

The chain has TRBV2 and TRBJ2-7, with 7 bases matching TRBD2. Germline V gives CDR1 SNHLY, CDR2 FYNNEI. Germline trimming cut 4 bases from V and 4 bases from J; bases unmatched to any gene: 7. The CDR3 is made up of 14 amino acids. CDR3 loop: CASSALAENYEQYF. The CDR3 DNA follows: TGTGCCAGCAGTGCGCTAGCGGAGAATTACGAGCAGTACTTC.

This chain joins TRBV10-2 and TRBJ1-1, with 9 bases that match TRBD1. Trimming took 3 bases from V and 1 from J; bases not matched to a gene: 6. Germline V gives CDR1 WSHSY, CDR2 SAAADI. The CDR3 is made up of 16 amino acids. CDR3 loop: CASSEKWDRANTEAFF. In DNA form, the CDR3 reads TGCGCCAGCAGTGAAAAATGGGACAGGGCGAACACTGAAGCTTTCTTT.

The chain combines TRBV19 with TRBJ2-5, with D tentatively TRBD2 (6 bases). The germline V gene has CDR1 LNHDA and CDR2 SQIVND (reference sequence). This CDR3 contains 19 residues. Trimming pared 5 bases from V and 0 bases from J, leaving 25 bases between. Here the CDR3 reads CASSAPKGRDTLYQETQYF. CDR3 in DNA: TGTGCCAGTAGTGCCCCAAAAGGGCGGGATACTTTGTACCAAGAGACCCAGTACTTC.

The chain carries TRBV10-3 and TRBJ2-3, with 7 bases that match TRBD1. The CDR3 is 16 amino acids. With V trimmed by 5 bases and J by 2 bases, 10 bases remained unmatched. CDR1 is ENHRY, CDR2 SYGVKD, per germline. This CDR3 reads CAISNLRDSHTDTQYF. In DNA, the CDR3 is TGTGCCATCAGTAACCTCCGGGACAGCCACACAGATACGCAGTATTTT.

With regard to this clone: The same CDR3 arises from other DNA sequences in this sample as well. J is TRBJ2-7 and V is TRBV7-9; TRBD1 matches at 9 bases. Germline V gene data show CDR1 as SEHNR and CDR2 as FQNEAQ (reference sequence). V shed 1 base and J 5 bases; nucleotides not matched to a gene: 3. The CDR3 length is 14 residues. The CDR3 loop reads CASSLVGQGNEQYF. Here the CDR3 DNA reads TGTGCCAGCAGCTTAGTGGGACAGGGCAACGAGCAGTACTTC.

A word on this clone: Other nucleotide sequences from this sample produce the same CDR3. The genes are TRBV19 and TRBJ1-1; a possible D gene is TRBD1 (6 bases). V lost 2 bases, J lost 6 bases, and 13 bases lay in between. CDR3 length equals 14 residues. Germline V gene lookup returns CDR1 LNHDA and CDR2 SQIVND (reference sequence). The CDR3 protein is CASSILAGAPEAFF. The CDR3 DNA is TGTGCCAGTAGTATACTAGCGGGGGCGCCTGAAGCTTTCTTT.

CDR3: CASSPTPTWSGYTTDTQYF. The CDR3 DNA reads TGTGCCAGCTCACCTACACCCACCTGGTCAGGTTATACCACAGATACGCAGTATTTT. The gene calls are TRBV18 and TRBJ2-3, with D unresolved. This CDR3 contains 19 residues. The V gene's germline CDR1 is KGHSH and CDR2 LQKENI. Trimming removed 3 bases from V and 2 bases from J, with 24 bases in between. The entire variable domain, with the rest obtained from reference TRBV18 and TRBJ2-3, is as follows: NAGVMQNPRHLVRRRGQEARLRCSPMKGHSHVYWYRQLPEEGLKFMVYLQKENIIDESGMPKERFSAEFPKEGPSILRIQQVVRGDSAAYFCASSPTPTWSGYTTDTQYFGPGTRLTVL.

The rearrangement joins TRBV28 to TRBJ2-7; the match to TRBD1 covers 7 bases. The germline V gene encodes CDR1 MDHEN and CDR2 SYDVKM. The ends lost 6 bases at V and 7 bases at J; junction bases unmatched: 9. The length of the CDR3 is 13 residues. CDR3 amino acids: CASRQTGTGEQYF. DNA for the CDR3: TGTGCCAGCAGACAGACAGGGACGGGAGAGCAGTACTTC. The variable domain in full, with the rest retrieved from reference TRBV28 and TRBJ2-7, is DVKVTQSSRYLVKRTGEKVFLECVQDMDHENMFWYRQDPGLGLRLIYFSYDVKMKEKGDIPEGYSVSREKKERFSLILESASTNQTSMYLCASRQTGTGEQYFGPGTRLTVT.

This clone occurred once. The chain is built from TRBV19 and TRBJ2-1, with 8 bases matching TRBD2. The germline V gene encodes CDR1 LNHDA and CDR2 SQIVND (reference sequence). After removal of 5 bases from V and 8 bases from J, the junction contained 11 bases not matched to a gene. The CDR3 covers 15 residues. Here the CDR3 DNA reads TGTGCCAGTAGTCTCGGAGCGGGAGAAGTTGATGAGCAGTTCTTC. It is translated as CASSLGAGEVDEQFF.

V usage is TRBV6-5 and J usage is TRBJ1-5; TRBD1 agrees at 10 bases. The V and J ends lost 6 bases and 9 bases, in that order; junction bases with no gene match: 8. Per germline, CDR1 MNHEY and CDR2 SVGAGI. The CDR3 length is 14 residues. The CDR3 sequence is CASSWTGGDAPQHF. The CDR3 nucleotides read TGTGCCAGCAGCTGGACAGGGGGGGACGCGCCCCAGCATTTT.

The chain couples TRBV2 to TRBJ2-6, with D unresolved. The germline V gene has CDR1 SNHLY and CDR2 FYNNEI. CDR3 length: 16 residues. Trimming took 6 bases from V and 0 from J, leaving 12 bases between them. The CDR3 sequence: CASRVHQFSGANVLTF. CDR3 nucleotides: TGTGCCAGCAGAGTACACCAATTCTCTGGGGCCAACGTCCTGACTTTC.

The chain is built from TRBV5-1 and TRBJ2-5; no firm D call. Germline values: CDR1 SGHRS, CDR2 YFSETQ. V shed 4 bases and J shed 2 bases, with 15 bases lying between them. This CDR3 is built from 15 residues. In DNA form, the CDR3 reads TGCGCCAGCAGCGTTGGGTGGACGGCACAAGAGACCCAGTACTTC. Translating it yields CASSVGWTAQETQYF.

The V and J genes are TRBV7-9 and TRBJ1-1, with D possibly matching TRBD1 (5 bases). The CDR3 is 15 amino acids. Germline-derived CDR1 and CDR2 are SEHNR and FQNEAQ (reference sequence). V was cut by 2 bases and J by 2 bases, with 12 bases left in between. CDR3 DNA sequence: TGTGCCAGCAGCTTAATAGGGGCGGAAAACACTGAAGCTTTCTTT. This gives the protein CASSLIGAENTEAFF.

This clone was found once. CDR3 bases: TGTGCCAGCAGTTTAGAGCCTCAAGGCGGTCACGAGCAGTACTTC. Its protein product is CASSLEPQGGHEQYF. The chain uses TRBV28 and TRBJ2-7; the D is unclear. From germline, CDR1 is MDHEN and CDR2 SYDVKM. This CDR3 is 15 amino acids long. With 2 bases removed from V and 5 bases from J, the gap between germline ends came to 16 bases.

This clone has only one observation. The chain couples TRBV28 to TRBJ2-7; 7 bases fit TRBD1. Germline CDR1 reads MDHEN; CDR2 reads SYDVKM. V lost 5 bases and J lost 2; bases outside the gene matches: 12. The CDR3 is 16 residues long. The CDR3 region has the DNA TGTGCCAGCAGTCTAAACCCGGGACAGACAGCCTACGAGCAGTACTTC. Protein sequence: CASSLNPGQTAYEQYF. The full variable domain, in which reference TRBV28 and TRBJ2-7 provide the parts outside the CDR3, is DVKVTQSSRYLVKRTGEKVFLECVQDMDHENMFWYRQDPGLGLRLIYFSYDVKMKEKGDIPEGYSVSREKKERFSLILESASTNQTSMYLCASSLNPGQTAYEQYFGPGTRLTVT.

The J gene is TRBJ2-1, the V gene TRBV19, with D tentatively TRBD2 (6 bases). The V gene lost 5 bases and the J gene lost 3 bases, with 11 bases spanning the gap. This CDR3 is built from 14 residues. CDR1 LNHDA and CDR2 SQIVND come from the germline V gene (reference sequence). For the CDR3, the DNA is TGTGCCAGTAGTTGGGGTAGCGGCTACAATGAGCAGTTCTTC. Its protein product is CASSWGSGYNEQFF.